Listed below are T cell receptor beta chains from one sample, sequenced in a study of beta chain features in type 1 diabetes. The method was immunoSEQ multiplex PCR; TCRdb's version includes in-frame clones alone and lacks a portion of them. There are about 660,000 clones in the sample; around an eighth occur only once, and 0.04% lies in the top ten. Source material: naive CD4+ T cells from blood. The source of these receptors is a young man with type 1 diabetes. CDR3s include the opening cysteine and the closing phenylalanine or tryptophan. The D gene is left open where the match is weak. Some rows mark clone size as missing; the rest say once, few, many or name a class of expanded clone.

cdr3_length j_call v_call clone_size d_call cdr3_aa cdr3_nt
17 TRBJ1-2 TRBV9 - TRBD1 CASSVDPSGQGTYGYTF TGTGCCAGCAGCGTAGACCCCTCGGGACAGGGGACTTATGGCTACACCTTC
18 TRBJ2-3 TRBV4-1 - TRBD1 CASSHHSGRGPNTDTQYF TGCGCCAGCAGCCACCACTCCGGAAGGGGGCCAAACACAGATACGCAGTATTTT
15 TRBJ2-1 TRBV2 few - CVSSEVVRFLGEQFF TGTGTCAGCAGTGAAGTAGTTAGGTTCCTTGGGGAGCAGTTCTTC
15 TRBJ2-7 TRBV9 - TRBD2 CASSVGGGVAYEQYF TGTGCCAGCAGCGTAGGCGGGGGAGTAGCCTACGAGCAGTACTTC
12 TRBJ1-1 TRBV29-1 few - CSVEGWNTEAFF TGCAGCGTTGAAGGGTGGAACACTGAAGCTTTCTTT
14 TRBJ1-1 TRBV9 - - CASSVSLTNTEAFF TGTGCCAGCAGCGTAAGCCTGACGAACACTGAAGCTTTCTTT
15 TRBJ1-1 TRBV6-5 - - CASTSQGSGDTEAFF TGTGCCAGCACCTCACAGGGAAGCGGGGACACTGAAGCTTTCTTT
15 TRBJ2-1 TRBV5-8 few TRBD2 CASSPGLAGVDEQFF TGTGCCAGCAGCCCGGGACTAGCGGGAGTTGATGAGCAGTTCTTC
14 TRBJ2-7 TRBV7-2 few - CASSPGQLSYEQYF TGTGCCAGCAGCCCCGGGCAGCTCTCCTACGAGCAGTACTTC
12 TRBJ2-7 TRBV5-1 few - CASSDEKYEQYF TGCGCCAGCAGCGATGAAAAGTACGAGCAGTACTTC
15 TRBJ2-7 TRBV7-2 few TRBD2 CASSSVAGGPYEQYF TGTGCCAGCAGCTCGGTAGCGGGAGGCCCCTACGAGCAGTACTTC
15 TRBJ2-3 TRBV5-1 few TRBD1 CASSSGQTFTDTQYF TGCGCCAGCAGCTCGGGACAGACATTCACAGATACGCAGTATTTT
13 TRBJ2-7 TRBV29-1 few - CSVENRDSYEQYF TGCAGCGTTGAGAACAGGGACTCCTACGAGCAGTACTTC
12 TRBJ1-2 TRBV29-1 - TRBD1 CSVRQGDYGYTF TGCAGCGTTAGACAGGGGGACTATGGCTACACCTTC
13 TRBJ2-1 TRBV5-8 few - CASSSGRANEQFF TGTGCCAGCAGCTCCGGGCGAGCTAATGAGCAGTTCTTC
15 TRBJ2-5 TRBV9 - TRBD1 CASSVGGQGQETQYF TGTGCCAGCAGCGTAGGAGGACAGGGACAAGAGACCCAGTACTTC
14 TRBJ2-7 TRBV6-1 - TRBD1 CASTEGGSAYEQYF TGTGCCAGCACAGAAGGGGGCTCAGCCTACGAGCAGTACTTC
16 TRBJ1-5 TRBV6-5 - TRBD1 CASSSKDRGQGQPQHF TGTGCCAGCAGTTCCAAGGACAGGGGGCAGGGTCAGCCCCAGCATTTT
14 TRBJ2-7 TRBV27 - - CASSVAGGHGEQYF TGTGCCAGCAGCGTAGCCGGAGGCCACGGCGAGCAGTACTTC
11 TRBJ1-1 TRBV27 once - CASTRGTEAFF TGTGCCAGCACTCGAGGGACTGAAGCTTTCTTT
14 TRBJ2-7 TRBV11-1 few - CASSLGLRNYEQYF TGTGCCAGCAGCTTAGGTCTCAGAAATTACGAGCAGTACTTC
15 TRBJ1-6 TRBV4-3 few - CASSKGRATNSPLHF TGCGCCAGCAGCAAGGGCCGGGCTACCAATTCACCCCTCCACTTT
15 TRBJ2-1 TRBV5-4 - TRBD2 CASSLRGLAGDEQFF TGTGCCAGCAGCTTGCGGGGACTAGCGGGAGATGAGCAGTTCTTC